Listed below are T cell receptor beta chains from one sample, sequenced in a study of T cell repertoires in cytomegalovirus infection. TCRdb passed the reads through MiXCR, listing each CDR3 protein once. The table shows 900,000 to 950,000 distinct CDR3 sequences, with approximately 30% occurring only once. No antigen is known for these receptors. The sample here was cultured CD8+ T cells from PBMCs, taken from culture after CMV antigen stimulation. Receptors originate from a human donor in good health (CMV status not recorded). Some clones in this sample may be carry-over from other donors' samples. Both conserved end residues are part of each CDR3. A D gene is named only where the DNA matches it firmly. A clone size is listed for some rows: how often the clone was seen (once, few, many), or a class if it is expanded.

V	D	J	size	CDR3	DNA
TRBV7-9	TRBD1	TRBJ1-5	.	CASSSTGRQPQHF	TGTGCCAGCAGCTCGACAGGGCGGCAGCCCCAGCATTTT
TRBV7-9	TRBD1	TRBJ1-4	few	CASSPGAGGVEKLFF	TGTGCCAGCAGCCCAGGGGCAGGGGGCGTTGAAAAACTGTTTTTT
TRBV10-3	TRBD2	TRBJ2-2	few	CAINIGGANTGELFF	TGTGCCATCAACATCGGGGGGGCCAATACCGGGGAGCTGTTTTTT
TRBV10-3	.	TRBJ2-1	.	CAISLGPEQFF	TGTGCCATCAGTCTGGGACCTGAGCAGTTCTTC
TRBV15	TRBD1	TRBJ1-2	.	CATTTDRGMPLYGYTF	TGTGCCACCACCACGGACAGGGGGATGCCCCTCTATGGCTACACCTTC
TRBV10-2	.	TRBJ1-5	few	CASNGRNYSNQPQHF	TGCGCCAGCAACGGACGAAATTATAGCAATCAGCCCCAGCATTTT
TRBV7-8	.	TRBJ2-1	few	CASSLENPGARLYNEQFF	TGTGCCAGCAGCTTAGAGAACCCGGGGGCCCGTCTTTACAATGAGCAGTTCTTC
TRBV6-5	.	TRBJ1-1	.	CASTSLKEGTEAFF	TGTGCCAGCACCTCGCTTAAGGAGGGCACTGAAGCTTTCTTT
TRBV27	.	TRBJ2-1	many	CASSWGGGNEQFF	TGTGCCAGCAGTTGGGGTGGAGGGAATGAGCAGTTCTTC
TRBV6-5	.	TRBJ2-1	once	CASSYRRWGDNEQFF	TGTGCCAGCAGTTACCGACGGTGGGGGGACAATGAGCAGTTCTTC
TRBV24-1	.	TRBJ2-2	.	CATRDPNTGELFF	TGTGCCACCAGGGATCCGAACACCGGGGAGCTGTTTTTT
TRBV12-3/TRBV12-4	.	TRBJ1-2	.	CASSPLWGQGESYTF	TGTGCCAGCAGTCCCTTATGGGGGCAGGGAGAGAGCTACACCTTC
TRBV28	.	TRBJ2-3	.	CASGTDDDGLVEPDTQYF	TGTGCCAGCGGGACGGACGACGATGGGTTGGTGGAGCCAGATACGCAGTATTTT
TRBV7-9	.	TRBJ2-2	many	CASSLEEFRENTGELFF	TGTGCCAGCAGCTTAGAGGAGTTCAGGGAAAACACCGGGGAGCTGTTTTTT
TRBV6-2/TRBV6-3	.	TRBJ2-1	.	CASSYSSRNNEQFF	TGTGCCAGCAGTTACTCATCCAGAAACAATGAGCAGTTCTTC
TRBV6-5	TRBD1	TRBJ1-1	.	CASSYSGQGNTEAFF	TGTGCCAGCAGTTACTCGGGACAGGGCAACACTGAAGCTTTCTTT
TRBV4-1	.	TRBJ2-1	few	CASSNKPGEPGTQYNEQFF	TGTGCCAGCAGCAATAAACCAGGGGAACCTGGGACACAATACAATGAGCAGTTCTTC
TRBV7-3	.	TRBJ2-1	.	CASSLTLASQYNEQFF	TGTGCCAGCAGCTTAACGTTGGCTAGCCAGTACAATGAGCAGTTCTTC
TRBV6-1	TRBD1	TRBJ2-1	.	CASSETVQGWDEQFF	TGTGCCAGCAGTGAGACCGTACAGGGGTGGGATGAGCAGTTCTTC
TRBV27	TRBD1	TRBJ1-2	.	CASSLHGTGDTYGYTF	TGTGCCAGCAGTTTACACGGGACAGGGGACACGTATGGCTACACCTTC
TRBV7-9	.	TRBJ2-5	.	CASSGGTARETQYF	TGTGCCAGCAGCGGTGGGACTGCGAGAGAGACCCAGTACTTC
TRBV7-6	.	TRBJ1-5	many	CASSLAAHQPQHF	TGTGCCAGCAGCTTAGCGGCCCATCAGCCCCAGCATTTT
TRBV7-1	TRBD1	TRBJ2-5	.	CASGPSGTGVEGETQYF	TGTGCCAGCGGCCCTTCCGGGACAGGGGTTGAGGGGGAGACCCAGTACTTC
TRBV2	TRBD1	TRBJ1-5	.	CATDRGRGTQHF	TGTGCCACGGACAGGGGGAGAGGGACCCAGCATTTT
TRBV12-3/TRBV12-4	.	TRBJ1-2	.	CASSLVPGSDYGYTF	TGTGCCAGCAGTCTGGTTCCGGGGTCGGACTATGGCTACACCTTC
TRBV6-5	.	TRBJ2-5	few	CASSYSGAGATQYF	TGTGCCAGCAGTTACTCAGGGGCGGGTGCGACCCAGTACTTC
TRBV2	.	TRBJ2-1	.	CASSAPRNTGDISGSEQFF	TGTGCCAGCAGTGCGCCGCGCAACACAGGGGACATTAGCGGTAGTGAGCAGTTCTTC
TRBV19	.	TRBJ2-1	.	CASSIVGKYPFF	TGTGCCAGTAGTATAGTTGGCAAATACCCGTTCTTC
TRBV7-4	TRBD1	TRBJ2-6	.	CARPGTGATGANVLTF	TGTGCCAGACCAGGGACAGGGGCCACTGGGGCCAACGTCCTGACTTTC
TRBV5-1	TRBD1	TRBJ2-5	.	CASSLTTGGLETQYF	TGCGCCAGCAGCTTGACCACAGGGGGATTAGAGACCCAGTACTTC
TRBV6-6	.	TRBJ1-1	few	CASSYSLVAVQGDTEAFF	TGTGCCAGCAGTTACTCGTTGGTGGCAGTTCAAGGGGACACTGAAGCTTTCTTT
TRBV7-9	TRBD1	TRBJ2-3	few	CASSSTGGGGRDTQYF	TGTGCCAGCAGCTCCACAGGGGGTGGGGGACGAGATACGCAGTATTTT
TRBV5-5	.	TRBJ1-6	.	CASSPTEGGRSPLHF	TGTGCCAGCAGCCCCACGGAGGGCGGTAGGTCACCCCTCCACTTT
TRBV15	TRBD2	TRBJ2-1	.	CATSRDILGSGGASPNEQFF	TGTGCCACCAGCAGAGATATTCTGGGTAGCGGGGGCGCTTCCCCCAATGAGCAGTTCTTC
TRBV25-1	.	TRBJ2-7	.	CASSFNFEQYF	TGTGCCAGCAGTTTTAACTTCGAGCAGTACTTC
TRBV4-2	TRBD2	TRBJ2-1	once	CASSHLPPTSGDPYNEQFF	TGTGCCAGCAGCCATCTCCCGCCCACTAGCGGGGACCCTTACAATGAGCAGTTCTTC
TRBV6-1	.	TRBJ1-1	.	CASSVRGREAFF	TGTGCCAGCAGTGTTAGGGGTAGGGAAGCTTTCTTT
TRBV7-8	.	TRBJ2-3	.	CASSWADGEDTQYF	TGTGCCAGCAGCTGGGCCGACGGGGAAGATACGCAGTATTTT
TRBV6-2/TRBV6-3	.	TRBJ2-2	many	CASSAGRRRPRELFF	TGTGCCAGCAGTGCAGGACGAAGGCGCCCCCGGGAGCTGTTTTTT
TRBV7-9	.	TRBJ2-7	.	CASSLSLCEQYF	TGTGCCAGCAGCCTTTCCCTTTGCGAGCAGTACTTC
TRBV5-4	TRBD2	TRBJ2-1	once	CASSRMGGLDGEQFF	TGTGCCAGCAGCCGGATGGGGGGGTTAGACGGTGAGCAGTTCTTC
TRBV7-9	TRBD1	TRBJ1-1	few	CASSSGGGYGTAYTEAFF	TGTGCCAGCAGCTCAGGGGGGGGTTACGGGACAGCCTACACTGAAGCTTTCTTT
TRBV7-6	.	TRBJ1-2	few	CASSSRGNGYTF	TGTGCCAGCAGCTCTCGCGGCAATGGCTACACCTTC
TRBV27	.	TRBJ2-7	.	CASSFTRAPTYEQYF	TGTGCCAGCAGTTTCACCAGGGCGCCAACCTACGAGCAGTACTTC
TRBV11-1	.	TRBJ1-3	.	CASSSRDAGNTIYF	TGTGCCAGCAGCTCCCGGGACGCTGGAAACACCATATATTTT
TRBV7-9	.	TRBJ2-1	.	CASSSNRDYNEQFF	TGTGCCAGCAGCTCCAACAGGGACTACAATGAGCAGTTCTTC
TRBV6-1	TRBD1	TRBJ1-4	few	CASSGSPGGSEKLFF	TGTGCCAGCAGTGGATCCCCAGGGGGCAGTGAAAAACTGTTTTTT
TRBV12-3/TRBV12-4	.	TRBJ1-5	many	CASSFWNQPQHF	TGTGCCAGCAGTTTCTGGAATCAGCCCCAGCATTTT
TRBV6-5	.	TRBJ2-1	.	CASSPRPDNEQFF	TGTGCCAGCAGCCCCCGGCCTGACAATGAGCAGTTCTTC
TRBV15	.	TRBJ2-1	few	CATSRDITSRGPQQFF	TGTGCCACCAGCAGAGATATCACTAGTAGGGGCCCACAGCAGTTCTTC
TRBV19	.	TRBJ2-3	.	CASAPGRSIEDTQYF	TGTGCCAGCGCACCGGGACGGAGCATAGAGGATACGCAGTATTTT
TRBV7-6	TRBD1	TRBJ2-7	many	CASSPSGQGGEQYF	TGTGCCAGCAGCCCCTCTGGACAGGGCGGCGAGCAGTACTTC
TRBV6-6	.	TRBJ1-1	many	CASSYGGSKTEAFF	TGTGCCAGCAGTTACGGAGGGTCGAAAACTGAAGCTTTCTTT